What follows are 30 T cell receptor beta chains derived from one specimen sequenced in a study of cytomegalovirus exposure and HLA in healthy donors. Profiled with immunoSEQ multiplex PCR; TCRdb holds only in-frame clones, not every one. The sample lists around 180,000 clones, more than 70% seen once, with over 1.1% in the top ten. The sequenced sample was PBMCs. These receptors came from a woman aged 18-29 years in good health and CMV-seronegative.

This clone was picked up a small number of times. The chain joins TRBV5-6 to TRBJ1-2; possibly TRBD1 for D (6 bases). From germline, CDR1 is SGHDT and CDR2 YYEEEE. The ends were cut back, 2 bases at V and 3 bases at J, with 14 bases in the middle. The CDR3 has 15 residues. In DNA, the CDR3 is TGTGCCAGCAGCTTAGGCAGGGGTGCGTACTATGGCTACACCTTC. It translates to CASSLGRGAYYGYTF.

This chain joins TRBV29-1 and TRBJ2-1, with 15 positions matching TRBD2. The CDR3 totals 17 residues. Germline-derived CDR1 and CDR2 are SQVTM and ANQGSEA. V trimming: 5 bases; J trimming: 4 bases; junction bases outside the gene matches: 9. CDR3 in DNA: TGCAGCGTTTACGTTCACGGGACTAGCGGGGGGTACAATGAGCAGTTCTTC. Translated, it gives CSVYVHGTSGGYNEQFF.

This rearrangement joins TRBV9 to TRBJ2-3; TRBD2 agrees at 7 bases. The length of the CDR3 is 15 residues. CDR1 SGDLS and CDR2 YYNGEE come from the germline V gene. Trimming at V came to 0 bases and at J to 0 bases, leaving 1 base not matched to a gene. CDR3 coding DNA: TGTGCCAGCAGCGTAGGACTAGCCAGCACAGATACGCAGTATTTT. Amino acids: CASSVGLASTDTQYF.

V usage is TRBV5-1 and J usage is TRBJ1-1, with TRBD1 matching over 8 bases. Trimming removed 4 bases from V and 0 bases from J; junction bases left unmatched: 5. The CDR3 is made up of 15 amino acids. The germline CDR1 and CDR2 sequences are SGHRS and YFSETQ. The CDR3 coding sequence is TGCGCCAGCAGCCCGTGGACAGGGATGAACACTGAAGCTTTCTTT. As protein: CASSPWTGMNTEAFF.

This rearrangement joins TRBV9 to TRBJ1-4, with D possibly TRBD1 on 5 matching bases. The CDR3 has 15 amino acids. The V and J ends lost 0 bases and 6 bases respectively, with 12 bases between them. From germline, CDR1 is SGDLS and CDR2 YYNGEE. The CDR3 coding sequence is TGTGCCAGCAGCGTAGCTGGGACTTGGGATGAAAAACTGTTTTTT. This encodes CASSVAGTWDEKLFF.

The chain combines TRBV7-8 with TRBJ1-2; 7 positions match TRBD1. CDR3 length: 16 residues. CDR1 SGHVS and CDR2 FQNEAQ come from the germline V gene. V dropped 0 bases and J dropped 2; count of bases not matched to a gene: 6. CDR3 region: CASSLAGTDGNYGYTF. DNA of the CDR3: TGTGCCAGCAGCTTAGCTGGGACAGACGGAAACTATGGCTACACCTTC.

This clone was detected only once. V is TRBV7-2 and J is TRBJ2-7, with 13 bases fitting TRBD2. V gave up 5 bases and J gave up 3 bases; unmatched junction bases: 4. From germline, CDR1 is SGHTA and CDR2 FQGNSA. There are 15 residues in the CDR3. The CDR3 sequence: CASSMGTSGIYEQYF. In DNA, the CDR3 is TGTGCCAGCAGCATGGGGACTAGCGGGATCTACGAGCAGTACTTC.

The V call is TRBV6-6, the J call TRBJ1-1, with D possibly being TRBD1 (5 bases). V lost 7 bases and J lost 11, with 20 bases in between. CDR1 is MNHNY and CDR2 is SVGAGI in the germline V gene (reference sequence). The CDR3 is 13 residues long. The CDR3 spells CASTLGGETGAFF. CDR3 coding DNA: TGTGCCAGCACCCTGGGAGGGGAGACCGGGGCTTTCTTT.

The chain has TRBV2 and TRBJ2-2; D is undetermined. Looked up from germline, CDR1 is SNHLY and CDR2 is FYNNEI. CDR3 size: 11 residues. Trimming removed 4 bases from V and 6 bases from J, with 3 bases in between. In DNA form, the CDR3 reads TGTGCCAGCAGTGTATCCGGGGAGCTGTTTTTT. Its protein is CASSVSGELFF.

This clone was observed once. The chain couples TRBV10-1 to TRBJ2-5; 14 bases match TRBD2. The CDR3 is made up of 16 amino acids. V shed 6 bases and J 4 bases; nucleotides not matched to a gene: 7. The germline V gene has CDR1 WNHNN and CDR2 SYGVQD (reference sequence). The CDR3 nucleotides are TGCGCCAGCAGCCCGGGACTAGCGGGGGTTCGAGAGACCCAGTACTTC. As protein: CASSPGLAGVRETQYF.

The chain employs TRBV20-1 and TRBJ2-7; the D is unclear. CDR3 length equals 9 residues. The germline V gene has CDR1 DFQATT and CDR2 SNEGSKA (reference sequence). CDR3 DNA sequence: TGCAGCCGAGCTACCGAGCAGTACTTC. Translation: CSRATEQYF.

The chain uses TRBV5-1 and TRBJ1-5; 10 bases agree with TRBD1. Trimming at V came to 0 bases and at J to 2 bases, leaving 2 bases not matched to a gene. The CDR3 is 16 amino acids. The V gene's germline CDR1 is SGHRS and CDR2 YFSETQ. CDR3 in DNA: TGCGCCAGCAGCTTGGGGACAGGGGGGGGCAATCAGCCCCAGCATTTT. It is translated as CASSLGTGGGNQPQHF.

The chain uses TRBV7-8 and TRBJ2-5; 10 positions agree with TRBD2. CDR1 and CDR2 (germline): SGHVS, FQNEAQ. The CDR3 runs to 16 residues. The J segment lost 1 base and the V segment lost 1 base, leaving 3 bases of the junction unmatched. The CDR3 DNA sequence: TGTGCCAGCAGCTTAGAACCTAGCGGGAGCCAAGAGACCCAGTACTTC. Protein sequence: CASSLEPSGSQETQYF.

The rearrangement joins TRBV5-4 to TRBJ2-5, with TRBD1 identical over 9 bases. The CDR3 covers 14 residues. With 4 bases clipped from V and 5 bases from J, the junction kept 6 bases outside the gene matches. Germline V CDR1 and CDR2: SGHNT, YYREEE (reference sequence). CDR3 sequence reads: CASSDGTGRETQYF. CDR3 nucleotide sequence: TGTGCCAGCAGCGATGGGACAGGGAGGGAGACCCAGTACTTC.

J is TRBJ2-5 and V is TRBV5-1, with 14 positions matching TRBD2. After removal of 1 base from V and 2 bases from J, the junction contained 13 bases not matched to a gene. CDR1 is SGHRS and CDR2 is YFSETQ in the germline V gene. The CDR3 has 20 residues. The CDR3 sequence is CASSLIRLAGGKLGQETQYF. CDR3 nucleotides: TGCGCCAGCAGCTTGATCCGACTAGCGGGAGGGAAATTGGGGCAAGAGACCCAGTACTTC.

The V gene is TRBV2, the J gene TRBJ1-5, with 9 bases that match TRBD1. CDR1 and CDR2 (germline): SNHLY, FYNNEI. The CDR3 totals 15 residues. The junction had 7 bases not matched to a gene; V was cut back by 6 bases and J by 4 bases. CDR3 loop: CASRPVGQGNQPQHF. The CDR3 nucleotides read TGTGCCAGCAGACCTGTCGGACAGGGGAATCAGCCCCAGCATTTT.

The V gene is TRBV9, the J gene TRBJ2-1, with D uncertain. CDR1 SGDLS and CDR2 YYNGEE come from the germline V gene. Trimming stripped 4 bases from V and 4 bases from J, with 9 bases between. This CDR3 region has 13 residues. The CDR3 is CASSLSEYNEQFF. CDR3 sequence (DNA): TGTGCCAGCAGCCTCAGCGAGTACAATGAGCAGTTCTTC. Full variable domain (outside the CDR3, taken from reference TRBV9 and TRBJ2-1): DSGVTQTPKHLITATGQRVTLRCSPRSGDLSVYWYQQSLDQGLQFLIQYYNGEERAKGNILERFSAQQFPDLHSELNLSSLELGDSALYFCASSLSEYNEQFFGPGTRLTVL.

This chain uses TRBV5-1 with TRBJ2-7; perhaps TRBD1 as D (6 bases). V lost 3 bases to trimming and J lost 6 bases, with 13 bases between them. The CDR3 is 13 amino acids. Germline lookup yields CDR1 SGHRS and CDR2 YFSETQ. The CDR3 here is CASSSKTGTEQYF. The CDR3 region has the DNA TGCGCCAGCAGCTCGAAGACAGGAACCGAGCAGTACTTC.

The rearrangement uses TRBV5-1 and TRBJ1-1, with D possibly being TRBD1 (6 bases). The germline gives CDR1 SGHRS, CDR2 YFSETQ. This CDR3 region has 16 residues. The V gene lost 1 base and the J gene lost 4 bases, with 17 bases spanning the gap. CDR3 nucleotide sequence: TGCGCCAGCAGCTTGAGGACTTTCAGGGGTGGCACTGAAGCTTTCTTT. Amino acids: CASSLRTFRGGTEAFF. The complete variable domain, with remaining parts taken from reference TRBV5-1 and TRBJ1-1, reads KAGVTQTPRYLIKTRGQQVTLSCSPISGHRSVSWYQQTPGQGLQFLFEYFSETQRNKGNFPGRFSGRQFSNSRSEMNVSTLELGDSALYLCASSLRTFRGGTEAFFGQGTRLTVV.

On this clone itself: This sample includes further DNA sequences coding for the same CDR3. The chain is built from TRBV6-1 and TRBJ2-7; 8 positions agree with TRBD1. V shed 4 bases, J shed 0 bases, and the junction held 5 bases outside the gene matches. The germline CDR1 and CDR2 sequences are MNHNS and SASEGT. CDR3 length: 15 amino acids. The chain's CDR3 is CASSGRTGSSYEQYF. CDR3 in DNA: TGTGCCAGCAGTGGGAGGACAGGGAGCTCCTACGAGCAGTACTTC.

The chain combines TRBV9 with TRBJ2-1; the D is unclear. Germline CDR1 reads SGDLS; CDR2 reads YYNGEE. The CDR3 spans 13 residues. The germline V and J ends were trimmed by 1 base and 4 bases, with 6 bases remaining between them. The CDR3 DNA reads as TGTGCCAGCAGCGTATCAGAATACAATGAGCAGTTCTTC. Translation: CASSVSEYNEQFF.

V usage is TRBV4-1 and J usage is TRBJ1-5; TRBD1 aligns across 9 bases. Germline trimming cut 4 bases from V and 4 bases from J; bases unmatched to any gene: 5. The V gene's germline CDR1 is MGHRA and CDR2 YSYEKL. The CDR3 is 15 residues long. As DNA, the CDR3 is TGCGCCAGCAGCCTCTCCGGGACAGGGAATCAGCCCCAGCATTTT. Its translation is CASSLSGTGNQPQHF.

CDR3 DNA sequence: TGTGCCAGCAGCTTGGGGACTAGCGGGGCGAGCTCCTACGAGCAGTACTTC. The encoded protein is CASSLGTSGASSYEQYF. This chain connects TRBV5-4 to TRBJ2-7, with 12 positions matching TRBD2. Germline lookup yields CDR1 SGHNT and CDR2 YYREEE (reference sequence). Losses at the gene ends were 0 bases for V and 0 bases for J; bases not matched to a gene: 4. The CDR3 covers 17 residues.

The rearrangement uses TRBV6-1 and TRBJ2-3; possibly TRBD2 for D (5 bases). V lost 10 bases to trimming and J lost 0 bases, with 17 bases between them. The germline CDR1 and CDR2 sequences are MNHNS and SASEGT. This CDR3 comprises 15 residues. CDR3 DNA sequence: TGTGCCACCAGCGACTACGGGATTAGCACAGATACGCAGTATTTT. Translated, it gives CATSDYGISTDTQYF.

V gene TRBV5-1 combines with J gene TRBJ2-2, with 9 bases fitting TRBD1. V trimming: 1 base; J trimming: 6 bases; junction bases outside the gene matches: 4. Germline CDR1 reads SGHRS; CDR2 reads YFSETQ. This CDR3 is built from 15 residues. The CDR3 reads CASSLRTGEPGELFF. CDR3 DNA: TGCGCCAGCAGCTTGAGGACAGGGGAGCCCGGGGAGCTGTTTTTT.

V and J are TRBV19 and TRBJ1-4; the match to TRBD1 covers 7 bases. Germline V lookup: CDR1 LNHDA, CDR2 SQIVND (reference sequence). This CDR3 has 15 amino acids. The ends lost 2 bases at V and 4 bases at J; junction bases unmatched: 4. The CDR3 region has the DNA TGTGCCAGTAGTATACCGGGACAGCTTAATGAAAAACTGTTTTTT. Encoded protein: CASSIPGQLNEKLFF.

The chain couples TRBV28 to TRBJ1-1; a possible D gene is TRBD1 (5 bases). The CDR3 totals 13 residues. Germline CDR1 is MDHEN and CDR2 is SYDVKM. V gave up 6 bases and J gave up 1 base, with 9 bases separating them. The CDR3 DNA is TGTGCCAGCAGCACGGGGGGGAACACTGAAGCTTTCTTT. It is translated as CASSTGGNTEAFF.

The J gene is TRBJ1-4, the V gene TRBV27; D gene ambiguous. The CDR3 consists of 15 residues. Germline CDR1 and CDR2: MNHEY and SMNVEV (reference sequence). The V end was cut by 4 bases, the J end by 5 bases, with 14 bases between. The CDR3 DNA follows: TGTGCCAGCAGTTCTCGTTTGAGGGTAAATGAAAAACTGTTTTTT. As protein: CASSSRLRVNEKLFF.

This chain's CDR3 is CASSLGQGWREQYF. For the CDR3, the DNA is TGTGCCAGCAGCTTGGGGCAGGGCTGGCGCGAGCAGTACTTC. This chain joins TRBV5-4 and TRBJ2-7; D may be TRBD1 (5 bases). Germline values: CDR1 SGHNT, CDR2 YYREEE (reference sequence). This CDR3 has 14 residues. Trimming removed 0 bases at V and 6 bases at J, with 13 bases between. The whole variable domain, filled in from reference TRBV5-4 and TRBJ2-7, reads ETGVTQSPTHLIKTRGQQVTLRCSSQSGHNTVSWYQQALGQGPQFIFQYYREEENGRGNFPPRFSGLQFPNYSSELNVNALELDDSALYLCASSLGQGWREQYFGPGTRLTVT.

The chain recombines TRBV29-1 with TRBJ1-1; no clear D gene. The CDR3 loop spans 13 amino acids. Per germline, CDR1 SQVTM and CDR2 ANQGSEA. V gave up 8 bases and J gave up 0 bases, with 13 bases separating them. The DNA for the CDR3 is TGCAGCTCCCTGACATCCCTGAACACTGAAGCTTTCTTT. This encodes CSSLTSLNTEAFF.